These 14 T cell receptor beta chains were all obtained from the same sample, sequenced in a study of control samples from healthy donors and cancer patients. Profiled with immunoSEQ multiplex PCR; TCRdb holds only in-frame clones, not every one. The sample consists of about 160,000 clones, 94% of them appearing once. Sequenced material: blood. The receptors come from a woman aged 40 to 50 in good health.

This rearrangement joins TRBV20-1 to TRBJ1-1, with TRBD1 identical over 10 bases. Germline CDR1 and CDR2: DFQATT and SNEGSKA (reference sequence). The CDR3 is made up of 16 amino acids. Trimming cost V 3 bases and J 3 bases; bases outside gene matches: 10. The CDR3 loop reads CSASPFRDRGDTEAFF. Written as DNA, the CDR3 is TGCAGTGCTAGTCCGTTCCGGGACAGGGGAGACACTGAAGCTTTCTTT.

The chain has TRBV23-1 and TRBJ2-7; the match to TRBD1 covers 8 bases. TRBV23-1 belongs to the ORF category, with a function that is uncertain. Germline trimming cut 2 bases from V and 1 base from J; bases unmatched to any gene: 13. The CDR3 contains 18 residues. The CDR3 DNA is TGCGCCAGCAGTCAAACTGGACAGGGCCTCCCGATTTCCTACGAGCAGTACTTC. It yields the protein CASSQTGQGLPISYEQYF.

This rearrangement joins TRBV2 to TRBJ1-4; 7 nucleotides match TRBD1. The CDR3 is 14 residues long. Per the germline V gene, CDR1 is SNHLY and CDR2 is FYNNEI. The V gene end was trimmed by 10 bases and the J gene end by 7 bases; junction bases not matched to a gene: 12. The CDR3 DNA follows: TGTGCCACAATCCCCGACAGGGTTGGTGAAAAACTGTTTTTT. Protein: CATIPDRVGEKLFF.

The chain recombines TRBV5-4 with TRBJ2-1, with TRBD2 identical over 14 bases. Germline loops: CDR1 SGHNT, CDR2 YYREEE (reference sequence). The length of the CDR3 is 17 residues. J lost 4 bases, V lost 2 bases, and 5 bases had no gene match. As DNA, the CDR3 is TGTGCCAGCAGCTTTGGACTAGCGGGGGGCGCTTACAATGAGCAGTTCTTC. Translating gives CASSFGLAGGAYNEQFF.

This clone appeared once. The V call is TRBV4-3, the J call TRBJ1-5; 8 nucleotides agree with TRBD1. With V trimmed by 2 bases and J by 1 base, 1 base remained unmatched. Germline V gene sequence: CDR1 LGHNA, CDR2 YSLEER. The CDR3 has 15 residues. In DNA form, the CDR3 reads TGCGCCAGCAGCCAATGGACAGGGAGCAATCAGCCCCAGCATTTT. Amino acids: CASSQWTGSNQPQHF.

A single count supports this clone. This chain uses TRBV24-1 with TRBJ2-3, with 8 bases fitting TRBD1. Germline V gene lookup returns CDR1 KGHDR and CDR2 SFDVKD. CDR3 length: 15 amino acids. Trimming at V came to 4 bases and at J to 2 bases, leaving 4 bases not matched to a gene. CDR3 residues: CATSDRTGTTDTQYF. The CDR3 region has the DNA TGTGCCACCAGTGACCGGACAGGGACCACAGATACGCAGTATTTT.

This chain connects TRBV29-1 to TRBJ2-1; D might be TRBD2 (6 bases). V was cut by 4 bases and J by 10 bases, with 17 bases left in between. CDR3 length: 13 amino acids. Germline V CDR1 and CDR2: SQVTM, ANQGSEA. Here the CDR3 DNA reads TGCAGCGTTGCCGTAGTGGGTAGCGGAGAGCAGTTCTTC. Translating it yields CSVAVVGSGEQFF.

The chain employs TRBV5-5 and TRBJ1-5; D is ambiguous. Germline V gene data show CDR1 as SGHKS and CDR2 as YYEKEE (reference sequence). The CDR3 is 13 residues long. With 2 bases removed from V and 2 bases from J, the gap between germline ends came to 5 bases. This CDR3 reads CASSFGGNQPQHF. As DNA, the CDR3 is TGTGCCAGCAGCTTTGGGGGCAATCAGCCCCAGCATTTT.

The chain joins TRBV4-1 to TRBJ1-1; unclear D gene. Per germline, CDR1 MGHRA and CDR2 YSYEKL. CDR3 size: 15 residues. Trimming took off 0 bases at V and 5 bases at J, with 13 bases between the two ends. The CDR3 DNA reads as TGCGCCAGCAGCCAAGATGCTGGCTCGTGGACTGAAGCTTTCTTT. This translates into CASSQDAGSWTEAFF.

CDR3 residues: CASSLDWGSYEQYF. The CDR3 nucleotides are TGTGCCAGCAGCTTAGATTGGGGCTCCTACGAGCAGTACTTC. The V and J genes are TRBV7-2 and TRBJ2-7; D is ambiguous. CDR1 and CDR2 (germline): SGHTA, FQGNSA. CDR3 length: 14 residues. V lost 1 base and J lost 0, with 7 bases in between.

This clone was seen more than once but under ten times. Within the sample, other DNA sequences also encode this same CDR3. V usage is TRBV6-5 and J usage is TRBJ1-2; tentatively, D is TRBD1 (6 bases). The CDR3 sequence is 15 residues long. Germline CDR1 is MNHEY and CDR2 is SVGAGI. Trimming took 2 bases from V and 1 from J, leaving 11 bases between them. DNA of the CDR3: TGTGCCAGCAGTTACAGCGGCAGGGGTAACTATGGCTACACCTTC. As protein: CASSYSGRGNYGYTF.

The chain recombines TRBV2 with TRBJ2-7, with TRBD1 matching 9 bases. The length of the CDR3 is 14 residues. The J segment lost 6 bases and the V segment lost 5 bases, leaving 8 bases of the junction unmatched. From germline, CDR1 is SNHLY and CDR2 FYNNEI. CDR3 sequence (DNA): TGTGCCAGCAGTTCTGGACAGGGGAGGGCCGAGCAGTACTTC. Its protein product is CASSSGQGRAEQYF.

The chain links TRBV5-6 to TRBJ2-1; perhaps TRBD1 as D (6 bases). CDR1 and CDR2 (germline): SGHDT, YYEEEE. The CDR3 contains 11 residues. V was shortened by 3 bases and J by 13 bases, with 11 bases between the two germline ends. Here the CDR3 DNA reads TGTGCCAGCAGCTATGGACAGTCCCAGTTCTTC. This gives the protein CASSYGQSQFF.

The chain recombines TRBV2 with TRBJ1-1; D gene uncertain. V was trimmed by 4 bases and J by 2 bases, leaving 11 bases between them. CDR3 length: 14 residues. Germline CDR1 reads SNHLY; CDR2 reads FYNNEI. CDR3 DNA: TGTGCCAGCAGTGGGGTTTGGGTCAACACTGAAGCTTTCTTT. Translation: CASSGVWVNTEAFF.